This is a list of T cell receptor beta chains from one sample in a study of cytomegalovirus exposure and HLA in healthy donors. Some clones are missing from TCRdb's copy, which holds only in-frame ones; the method was immunoSEQ multiplex PCR. Of around 140,000 clones in the sample, about two thirds were seen once. What was sequenced was PBMCs. These receptors all come from a man aged 50 to 59 in good health and CMV-seropositive. Both conserved end residues are part of each CDR3. The D gene is left open where the match is weak. Clone size, where shown, is once, few, many, or a class for clones that have expanded.

v_call,d_call,clone_size,j_call,cdr3_nt,cdr3_aa
TRBV29-1,-,-,TRBJ1-1,TGCAGCGTTGTTCCGCAGGGAGGGTTGAGGGACACTGAAGCTTTCTTT,CSVVPQGGLRDTEAFF
TRBV6-5,TRBD1,-,TRBJ2-7,TGTGCCAGTCGGACAGGGACGTACGAGCAGTACTTC,CASRTGTYEQYF
TRBV5-4,TRBD2,-,TRBJ2-1,TGTGCCAGCAGCCTGGGACTATACAATGAGCAGTTCTTC,CASSLGLYNEQFF
TRBV19,TRBD2,-,TRBJ2-1,TGTGCCAGTAAGGCTCGGGAGGGAACCCTCTACAATGAGCAGTTCTTC,CASKAREGTLYNEQFF
TRBV7-9,TRBD2,-,TRBJ2-1,TGTGCCAGCAGCCGCGGGGGGGCGGTCTCCTACAATGAGCAGTTCTTC,CASSRGGAVSYNEQFF
TRBV13,TRBD1,-,TRBJ2-7,TGTGCCAGCAGCTCGCAGGGGGCGCTTGGGTACGAGCAGTACTTC,CASSSQGALGYEQYF
TRBV7-2,-,once,TRBJ2-7,TGTGCCAGCAAGCTCGGGCCCGCCTCAGGAGGCGAGCAGTACTTC,CASKLGPASGGEQYF
TRBV19,TRBD1,-,TRBJ1-1,TGTGCCAGTAGTAACGCCGGGACAGCCGTTAAAGCTTTCTTT,CASSNAGTAVKAFF
TRBV7-9,-,-,TRBJ2-1,TGTGCCAGCAGCTTAGCAGGGGCTGTCTACAATGAGCAGTTCTTC,CASSLAGAVYNEQFF
TRBV27,TRBD2,-,TRBJ2-2,TGTGCCAGCAGCCGCGGACTAGCGGGGACCGGGGAGCTGTTTTTT,CASSRGLAGTGELFF
TRBV27,-,-,TRBJ1-3,TGTGCCAGCAGTTTCGGTCACTCTGGAAACACCATATATTTT,CASSFGHSGNTIYF
TRBV11-2,TRBD2,-,TRBJ2-3,TGTGCCAGCAGGTGGATGGGCACTAGCGGGTCTCGCACAGATACGCAGTATTTT,CASRWMGTSGSRTDTQYF
TRBV7-2,-,-,TRBJ2-2,TGTGCCACCGAGGAACGGCGGAACACCGGGGAGCTGTTTTTT,CATEERRNTGELFF
TRBV19,-,-,TRBJ1-5,TGTGCCAGTAGTATAGGACACATGAGCAATCAGCCCCAGCATTTT,CASSIGHMSNQPQHF
TRBV29-1,-,-,TRBJ2-7,TGCAGCGGGAGCTCACAGGCCTTCGAGCAGTACTTC,CSGSSQAFEQYF
TRBV6-1,-,-,TRBJ1-3,TGTGCCAGCAGTGAAGCCGCCGGAGTGGGGGGAAGGTCTGGAAACACCATATATTTT,CASSEAAGVGGRSGNTIYF
TRBV7-8,TRBD1,-,TRBJ1-1,TGTGCCAGCAGCCGCCGACAGGGAAGGGCTGAAGCTTTCTTT,CASSRRQGRAEAFF
TRBV29-1,TRBD2,few,TRBJ2-1,TGCAGCGTGACTAGCGGGGCCTCCTACAATGAGCAGTTCTTC,CSVTSGASYNEQFF
TRBV29-1,-,-,TRBJ1-5,TGCAGCGTTGCCCTCACAAACGATCAGCCCCAGCATTTT,CSVALTNDQPQHF
TRBV25-1,TRBD1,-,TRBJ1-4,TGTGCCAGCAGTGAAAGGGGACAGGGGTGGGGAAAACTGTTTTTT,CASSERGQGWGKLFF
TRBV28,-,-,TRBJ1-2,TGTGCCAGCACCCCGTTAGGGGGGGCGTATGGCTACACCTTC,CASTPLGGAYGYTF
TRBV29-1,TRBD1,-,TRBJ1-1,TGCAGCGTTGGAAACTATAAGAGAGGGGGCTGGACTGAAGCTTTCTTT,CSVGNYKRGGWTEAFF
TRBV5-1,TRBD1,-,TRBJ1-1,TGCGCCAGCAGCCCAGGACAGGGGATAAACACTGAAGCTTTCTTT,CASSPGQGINTEAFF
TRBV2,-,-,TRBJ2-4,TGTGCCAGCAGCGAGCAGGGTACCGCCAAAAACATTCAGTACTTC,CASSEQGTAKNIQYF
TRBV4-1,-,-,TRBJ1-2,TGCGCCAGCAGCCAAGAACTTCGGGTAGTCGAGGGCTACACCTTC,CASSQELRVVEGYTF
TRBV7-8,-,-,TRBJ2-5,TGTGCCAGCACCAAAGTAGCGCTACAAGAGACCCAGTACTTC,CASTKVALQETQYF
TRBV2,-,few,TRBJ1-1,TGTGCCAGCAGTCTGGCAGAAAACACTGAAGCTTTCTTT,CASSLAENTEAFF
TRBV27,-,-,TRBJ2-4,TGTGCCAGCAGTTTATCCCCGACGGGGGCCAAAAACATTCAGTACTTC,CASSLSPTGAKNIQYF
TRBV4-1,-,-,TRBJ1-6,TGCGCCAGCAGCCAATCCACTAGGACAGAAAATAATTCACCCCTCCACTTT,CASSQSTRTENNSPLHF
TRBV27,TRBD1,few,TRBJ2-7,TGTGCCAGCAGTTCCGGGACAGGGGGTTACGAGCAGTACTTC,CASSSGTGGYEQYF
TRBV5-4,TRBD2,-,TRBJ2-1,TGTGCCAGCCCCAGCGGGGGGAGTGAGCAGTTCTTC,CASPSGGSEQFF
TRBV7-9,-,-,TRBJ1-2,TGTGCCAGCAGCTCCGCGCGGGGTGCGGGTGGCTACACCTTC,CASSSARGAGGYTF
TRBV7-2,TRBD2,-,TRBJ2-1,TGTGCCAGCAGCTTTTTCCGCGGGGGGGTATACAATGAGCAGTTCTTC,CASSFFRGGVYNEQFF
TRBV6-5,-,-,TRBJ1-3,TGTGCCAGCAGTTACTCGACGGAGGCTACTGGAAACACCATATATTTT,CASSYSTEATGNTIYF
TRBV11-2,-,-,TRBJ1-1,TGTGCCAGCAGACGTTCGGTCCAGGGCGGGGACACTGAAGCTTTCTTT,CASRRSVQGGDTEAFF
TRBV5-1,-,-,TRBJ1-1,TGCGCCAGCAGCCCTGGGACCTGGAGGGGATCGGGCACTGAAGCTTTCTTT,CASSPGTWRGSGTEAFF
TRBV5-4,-,-,TRBJ2-1,TGTGCCAGCGCCCGGGACTCCTACAATGAGCAGTTCTTC,CASARDSYNEQFF
TRBV29-1,TRBD2,-,TRBJ2-3,TGCAGCCCCCTTCTCCCGACTAGCGGGGGATTTGATACGCAGTATTTT,CSPLLPTSGGFDTQYF
TRBV5-1,TRBD2,-,TRBJ2-3,TGCGCCAGCAGCTACGGGGCGGGAGGGTCACCAGATACGCAGTATTTT,CASSYGAGGSPDTQYF
TRBV5-1,TRBD1,few,TRBJ1-1,TGCGCCAGCAGCTCTGACCCCGGGACAGAGGGTACTGAAGCTTTCTTT,CASSSDPGTEGTEAFF
TRBV18,-,-,TRBJ1-1,TGTGCCAGCTCCCGACACCCCCCAAGGATGAACACTGAAGCTTTCTTT,CASSRHPPRMNTEAFF